A single TCR beta chain is shown here with its context. What it recognizes is unknown. The sample is drawn from a study of shared clonotypes between healthy human individuals. General observations from the study: Relative to clonotypes present in all four donors, those not shared had lower generation probabilities. Sampling involved blood alone; tissue repertoires likely differ.

This CDR3 has 15 residues. Trimming took 6 bases from V and 3 from J, leaving 15 bases between them. Germline V gene lookup returns CDR1 SEHNR and CDR2 FQNEAQ (reference sequence). In replicate PCRs of sorted subsets, around 200 ng DNA, approximately 30,000 T cell genomes, was used. TCRdb keeps only in-frame clones here, not all; method: immunoSEQ multiplex PCR. This sample has more than 2,000,000 clones, with around 90% found just once. The material sequenced was naive CD4+ T cells sorted from blood. Stated subset: CD45RA+ positively selected. The rearrangement links TRBV7-9 to TRBJ2-1, with D perhaps TRBD2 (6 bases). The receptor's source is a man younger than 35 in good health. CDR3: CASRGWEALYNEQFF. The CDR3 DNA reads as TGTGCCAGCAGGGGTTGGGAGGCCCTCTACAATGAGCAGTTCTTC.